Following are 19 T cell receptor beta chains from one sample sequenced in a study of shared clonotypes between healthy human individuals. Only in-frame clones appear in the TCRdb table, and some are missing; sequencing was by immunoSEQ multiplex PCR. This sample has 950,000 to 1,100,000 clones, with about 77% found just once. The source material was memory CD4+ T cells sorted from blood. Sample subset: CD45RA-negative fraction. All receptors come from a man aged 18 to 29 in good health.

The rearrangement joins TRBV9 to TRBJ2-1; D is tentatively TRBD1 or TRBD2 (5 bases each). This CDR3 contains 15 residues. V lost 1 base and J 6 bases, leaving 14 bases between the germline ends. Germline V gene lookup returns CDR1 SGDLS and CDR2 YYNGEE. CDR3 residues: CASSVTDGGSNEQFF. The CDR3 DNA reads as TGTGCCAGCAGCGTAACAGATGGGGGATCCAATGAGCAGTTCTTC. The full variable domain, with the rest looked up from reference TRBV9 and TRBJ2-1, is DSGVTQTPKHLITATGQRVTLRCSPRSGDLSVYWYQQSLDQGLQFLIQYYNGEERAKGNILERFSAQQFPDLHSELNLSSLELGDSALYFCASSVTDGGSNEQFFGPGTRLTVL.

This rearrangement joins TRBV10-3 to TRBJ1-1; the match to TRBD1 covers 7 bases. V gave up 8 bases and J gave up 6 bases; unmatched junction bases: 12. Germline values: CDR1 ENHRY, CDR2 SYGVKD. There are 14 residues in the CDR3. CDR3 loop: CAILEGGGKAEAFF. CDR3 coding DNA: TGTGCCATCCTTGAAGGGGGCGGGAAGGCTGAAGCTTTCTTT.

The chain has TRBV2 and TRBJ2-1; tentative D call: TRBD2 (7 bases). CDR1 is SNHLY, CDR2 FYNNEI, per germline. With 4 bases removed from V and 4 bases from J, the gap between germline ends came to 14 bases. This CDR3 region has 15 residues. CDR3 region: CASSVRGGLYNEQFF. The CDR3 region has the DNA TGTGCCAGCAGTGTAAGGGGGGGGTTATACAATGAGCAGTTCTTC. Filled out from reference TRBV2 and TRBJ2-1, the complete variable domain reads EPEVTQTPSHQVTQMGQEVILRCVPISNHLYFYWYRQILGQKVEFLVSFYNNEISEKSEIFDDQFSVERPDGSNFTLKIRSTKLEDSAMYFCASSVRGGLYNEQFFGPGTRLTVL.

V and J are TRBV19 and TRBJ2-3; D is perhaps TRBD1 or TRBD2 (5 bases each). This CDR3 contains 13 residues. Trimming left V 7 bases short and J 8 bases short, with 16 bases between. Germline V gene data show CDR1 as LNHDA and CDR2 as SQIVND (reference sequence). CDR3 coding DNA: TGTGCCAGTATCCAAGGGGTAGGAGGTACGCAGTATTTT. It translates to CASIQGVGGTQYF.

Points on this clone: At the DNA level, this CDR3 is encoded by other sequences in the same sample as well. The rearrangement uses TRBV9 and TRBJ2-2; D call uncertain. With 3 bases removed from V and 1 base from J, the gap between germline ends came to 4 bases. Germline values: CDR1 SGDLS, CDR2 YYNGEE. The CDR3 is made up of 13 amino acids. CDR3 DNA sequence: TGTGCCAGCAGCGCCTGGAACACCGGGGAGCTGTTTTTT. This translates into CASSAWNTGELFF.

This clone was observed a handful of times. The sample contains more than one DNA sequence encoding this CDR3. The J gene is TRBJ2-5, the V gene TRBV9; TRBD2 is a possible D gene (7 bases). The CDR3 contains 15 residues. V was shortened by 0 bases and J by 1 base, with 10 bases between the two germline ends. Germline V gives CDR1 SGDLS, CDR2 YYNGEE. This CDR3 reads CASSVVAGAQETQYF. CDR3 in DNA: TGTGCCAGCAGCGTAGTGGCGGGGGCCCAAGAGACCCAGTACTTC.

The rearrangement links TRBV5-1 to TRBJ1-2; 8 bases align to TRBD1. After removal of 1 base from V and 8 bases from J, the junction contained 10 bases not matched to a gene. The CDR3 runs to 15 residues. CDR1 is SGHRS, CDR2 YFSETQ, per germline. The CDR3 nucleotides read TGCGCCAGCAGCTTGCATCAGGGGGCGCCGGGAGGCTACACCTTC. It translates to CASSLHQGAPGGYTF.

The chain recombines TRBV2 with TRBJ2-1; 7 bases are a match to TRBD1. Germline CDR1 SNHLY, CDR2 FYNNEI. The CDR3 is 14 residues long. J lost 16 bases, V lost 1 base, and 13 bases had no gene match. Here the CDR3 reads CASSEGQLTGSHFF. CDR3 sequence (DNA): TGTGCCAGCAGTGAAGGCCAATTGACAGGGAGCCACTTCTTC.

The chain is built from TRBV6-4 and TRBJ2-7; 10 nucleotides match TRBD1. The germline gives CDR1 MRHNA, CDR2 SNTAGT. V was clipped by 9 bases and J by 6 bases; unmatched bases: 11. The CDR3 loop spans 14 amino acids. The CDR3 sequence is CARHTGQGTLEQYF. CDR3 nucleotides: TGTGCCAGACATACGGGACAGGGGACTCTCGAGCAGTACTTC.

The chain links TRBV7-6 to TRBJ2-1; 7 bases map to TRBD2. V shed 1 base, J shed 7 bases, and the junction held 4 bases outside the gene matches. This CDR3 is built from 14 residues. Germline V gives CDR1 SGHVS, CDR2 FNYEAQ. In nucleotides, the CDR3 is TGTGCCAGCAGCTTAGAGTTTAGCGGGAATGAGCAGTTCTTC. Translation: CASSLEFSGNEQFF.

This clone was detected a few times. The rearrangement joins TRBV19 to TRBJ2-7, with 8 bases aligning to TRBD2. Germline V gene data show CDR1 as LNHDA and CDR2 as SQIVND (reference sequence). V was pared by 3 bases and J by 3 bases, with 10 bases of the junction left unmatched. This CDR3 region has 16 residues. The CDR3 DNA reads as TGTGCCAGTAGTATGGCTAGCGGGTCTATTAACTACGAGCAGTACTTC. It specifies CASSMASGSINYEQYF.

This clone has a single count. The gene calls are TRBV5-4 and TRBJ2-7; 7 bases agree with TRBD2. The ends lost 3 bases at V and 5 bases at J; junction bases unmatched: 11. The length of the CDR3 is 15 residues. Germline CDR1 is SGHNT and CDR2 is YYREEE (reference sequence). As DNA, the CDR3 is TGTGCCAGCAGCTCTCTAGGGCGGGGGAAGGACGAGCAGTACTTC. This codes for CASSSLGRGKDEQYF. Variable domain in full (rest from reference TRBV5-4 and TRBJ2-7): ETGVTQSPTHLIKTRGQQVTLRCSSQSGHNTVSWYQQALGQGPQFIFQYYREEENGRGNFPPRFSGLQFPNYSSELNVNALELDDSALYLCASSSLGRGKDEQYFGPGTRLTVT.

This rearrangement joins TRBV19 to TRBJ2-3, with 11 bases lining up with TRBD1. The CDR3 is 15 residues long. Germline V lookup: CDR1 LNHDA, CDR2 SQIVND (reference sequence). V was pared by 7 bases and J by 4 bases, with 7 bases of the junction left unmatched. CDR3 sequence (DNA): TGTGCCAGTACAGAACCGGGACAGGGGGCAGATACGCAGTATTTT. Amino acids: CASTEPGQGADTQYF.

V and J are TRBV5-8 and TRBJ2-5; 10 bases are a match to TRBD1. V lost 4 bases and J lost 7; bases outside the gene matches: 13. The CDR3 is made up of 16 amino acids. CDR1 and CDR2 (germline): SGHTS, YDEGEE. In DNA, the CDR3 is TGTGCCAGCAGCACCTATCCGGGACAGGGGTCGGGGACCCAGTACTTC. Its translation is CASSTYPGQGSGTQYF.

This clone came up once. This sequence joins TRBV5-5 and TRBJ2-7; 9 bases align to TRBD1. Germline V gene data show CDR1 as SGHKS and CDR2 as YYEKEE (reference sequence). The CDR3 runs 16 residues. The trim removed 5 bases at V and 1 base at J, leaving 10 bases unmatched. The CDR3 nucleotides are TGTGCCAGCAGTCATGGGTTGGGACAGGGATCCTACGAGCAGTACTTC. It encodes CASSHGLGQGSYEQYF. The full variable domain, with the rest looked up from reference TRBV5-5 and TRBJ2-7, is DAGVTQSPTHLIKTRGQQVTLRCSPISGHKSVSWYQQVLGQGPQFIFQYYEKEERGRGNFPDRFSARQFPNYSSELNVNALLLGDSALYLCASSHGLGQGSYEQYFGPGTRLTVT.

The CDR3 DNA sequence: TGTGCCAGCAGTGAGAGGGGGTCCGGAGGGGGCTACACCTTC. Protein product: CASSERGSGGGYTF. The chain is built from TRBV2 and TRBJ1-2; TRBD1 might be the D (6 bases). The CDR3 has 14 amino acids. Germline CDR1 is SNHLY and CDR2 is FYNNEI. Between the trimmed V and J ends, which lost 3 bases and 8 bases, there was a span of 16 bases.

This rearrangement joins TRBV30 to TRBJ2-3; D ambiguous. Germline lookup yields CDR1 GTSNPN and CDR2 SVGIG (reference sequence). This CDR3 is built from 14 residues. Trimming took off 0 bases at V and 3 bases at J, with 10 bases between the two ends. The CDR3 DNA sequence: TGTGCCTGGAGTGTAAGTTTAACAACAGATACGCAGTATTTT. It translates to CAWSVSLTTDTQYF.

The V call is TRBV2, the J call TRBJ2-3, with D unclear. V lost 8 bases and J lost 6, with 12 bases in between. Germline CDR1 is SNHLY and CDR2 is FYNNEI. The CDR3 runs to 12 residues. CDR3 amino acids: CASLALEDTQYF. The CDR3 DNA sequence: TGTGCCAGCTTAGCCCTTGAGGATACGCAGTATTTT.

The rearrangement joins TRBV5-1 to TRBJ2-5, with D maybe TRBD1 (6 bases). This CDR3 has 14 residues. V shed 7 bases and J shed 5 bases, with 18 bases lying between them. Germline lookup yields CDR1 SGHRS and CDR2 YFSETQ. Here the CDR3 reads CASQNQGIGETQYF. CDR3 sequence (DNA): TGCGCCAGCCAGAACCAGGGGATTGGTGAGACCCAGTACTTC.